Following are 8 T cell receptor beta chains from one sample sequenced in a study of shared clonotypes between healthy human individuals. CD45RO-negative cells were positively selected for CCR7, leaving out terminally differentiated effector memory CD45RA+ cells. The protocol was immunoSEQ multiplex PCR, while the TCRdb copy is restricted to in-frame clones and leaves out a portion. The repertoire consists of roughly 2.1 million clones, with about 92% occurring once and the leading ten covering roughly 1.7%. Sample: naive CD8+ T cells from PBMCs. The receptor source for this set is a man aged 18 to 29 in good health. Some clones in this sample may be carry-over from other donors' samples.

V usage is TRBV6-4 and J usage is TRBJ1-1; tentative D call: TRBD1 (5 bases). V lost 5 bases, J lost 5 bases, and 9 bases lay in between. The CDR3 is made up of 12 amino acids. CDR1 is MRHNA and CDR2 is SNTAGT in the germline V gene. The chain's CDR3 is CASSPGGTEAFF. CDR3 bases: TGTGCCAGCAGTCCTGGGGGGACTGAAGCTTTCTTT.

Remarks on this clone: The same CDR3 is also encoded by other DNA sequences in this sample. The chain employs TRBV5-6 and TRBJ1-1, with D tentatively TRBD1 (6 bases). Germline V lookup: CDR1 SGHDT, CDR2 YYEEEE. The CDR3 is made up of 13 amino acids. V lost 4 bases and J 1 base, leaving 8 bases between the germline ends. DNA of the CDR3: TGTGCCAGCAGCCCGACAGGGAACACTGAAGCTTTCTTT. This sequence encodes CASSPTGNTEAFF. Full variable domain (remainder filled in from reference TRBV5-6 and TRBJ1-1): DAGVTQSPTHLIKTRGQQVTLRCSPKSGHDTVSWYQQALGQGPQFIFQYYEEEERQRGNFPDRFSGHQFPNYSSELNVNALLLGDSALYLCASSPTGNTEAFFGQGTRLTVV.

The CDR3 region is CASSTRGSYEQYF. As DNA, the CDR3 is TGTGCCAGCAGTACGCGGGGCTCCTACGAGCAGTACTTC. This chain connects TRBV6-5 to TRBJ2-7; a weak D match, TRBD2 (6 bases). The germline V gene has CDR1 MNHEY and CDR2 SVGAGI. This CDR3 has 13 amino acids. V was trimmed by 5 bases and J by 0 bases, leaving 8 bases between them.

DNA for the CDR3: TGTGCCAGTAGGGGAGGGTTGGGCACCGGGGAGCTGTTTTTT. Translated: CASRGGLGTGELFF. This chain uses TRBV19 with TRBJ2-2; 7 nucleotides match TRBD2. CDR1 is LNHDA, CDR2 SQIVND, per germline (reference sequence). This CDR3 spans 14 amino acids. Unmatched junction bases numbered 5, after V lost 6 bases and J lost 4 bases. Filled out from reference TRBV19 and TRBJ2-2, the complete variable domain reads DGGITQSPKYLFRKEGQNVTLSCEQNLNHDAMYWYRQDPGQGLRLIYYSQIVNDFQKGDIAEGYSVSREKKESFPLTVTSAQKNPTAFYLCASRGGLGTGELFFGEGSRLTVL.

V usage is TRBV4-1 and J usage is TRBJ1-1; D remains unclear. CDR1 MGHRA and CDR2 YSYEKL come from the germline V gene. This CDR3 has 15 residues. V was shortened by 4 bases and J by 0 bases, with 12 bases between the two germline ends. The CDR3 coding sequence is TGCGCCAGCAGCCCCTGGGCGTTCATGAACACTGAAGCTTTCTTT. Translated, it gives CASSPWAFMNTEAFF.

The rearrangement uses TRBV28 and TRBJ2-1, with D unresolved. Germline V CDR1 and CDR2: MDHEN, SYDVKM. There are 13 residues in the CDR3. V lost 5 bases to trimming and J lost 7 bases, with 12 bases between them. The CDR3 loop reads CASSILTENEQFF. The CDR3, as DNA: TGTGCCAGCAGTATACTTACAGAGAATGAGCAGTTCTTC.

The chain is built from TRBV11-2 and TRBJ2-7, with D perhaps matching TRBD2 (5 bases). This CDR3 is built from 13 residues. In germline, CDR1 is SGHAT, CDR2 FQNNGV. The ends were cut back, 9 bases at V and 6 bases at J, with 18 bases in the middle. As DNA, the CDR3 is TGTGCCAGTGAGGGTAAGACGGATCTCGAGCAGTACTTC. Its translation is CASEGKTDLEQYF.

The DNA of the CDR3 is TGTGCCAGCAGTGGAGGCAAATTGGGGGGGACAACAAATGGCTACACCTTC. It is translated as CASSGGKLGGTTNGYTF. The chain recombines TRBV9 with TRBJ1-2; TRBD1 might be the D (6 bases). This CDR3 has 17 amino acids. The V end lost 5 bases, the J end lost 6 bases, and 26 bases lay between the germline ends. Germline V gene sequence: CDR1 SGDLS, CDR2 YYNGEE. Based on the CDR3 plus reference TRBV9 and TRBJ1-2, the full variable domain is DSGVTQTPKHLITATGQRVTLRCSPRSGDLSVYWYQQSLDQGLQFLIQYYNGEERAKGNILERFSAQQFPDLHSELNLSSLELGDSALYFCASSGGKLGGTTNGYTFGSGTRLTVV.